Listed here is a single T cell receptor (beta chain). No antigen is known for it. Terminally differentiated effector memory CD45RA+ cells were left out of the naive CD8 fraction, which was CD45RO-negative and positively selected for CCR7. The source of the sample is a study of shared clonotypes between healthy human individuals. Study at large: Three CD4 naive, three CD4 memory, two CD8 naive and one CD8 memory plate were used per donor.

There are 16 residues in the CDR3. Germline CDR1 is MNHEY and CDR2 is SMNVEV (reference sequence). V lost 5 bases, J lost 3 bases, and 8 bases stayed unmatched. Study-wide results and limits: Specimens sampled were limited to blood, with tissue repertoires likely differing.

Each sorted subset replicate got 200 ng genomic DNA, 25,000 to 35,000 genomes. Libraries were prepared by immunoSEQ multiplex PCR; TCRdb keeps only in-frame clonotypes and omits some of them. The sample has about 800,000 clones, about 96% seen once; the top ten hold less than 0.3%. This TCR was sampled from a man aged 30 to 45 in good health. The chain joins TRBV27 to TRBJ2-3, with 10 bases that match TRBD2. What was sequenced was naive CD8+ T cells sorted from blood. Written as DNA, the CDR3 is TGTGCCAGCAGTCGGTACCTAGCGGGAGTTACAGATACGCAGTATTTT. It specifies CASSRYLAGVTDTQYF.